A selection of T cell receptor beta chains follows, all from one sample in a study of OX40 agonist ivuxolimab in advanced cancers. Assay: immunoSEQ multiplex PCR; the TCRdb copy retains only in-frame clones and omits some. The sample yields tens of thousands of clones, approximately 92% seen once. This sample comprised CD4+ or CD8+ T cells sorted from blood, obtained in a trial of the OX40 agonist ivuxolimab. All receptors come from an adult with an advanced solid tumor such as melanoma, head and neck, liver or kidney cancer. CDR3s include the opening cysteine and the closing phenylalanine or tryptophan. The size entry is marked missing in some rows and otherwise reads once, few, many or a size class.

V gene: TRBV7-9; clone size: -; J gene: TRBJ1-4; CDR3 protein: CASRPGLGAGGEKLFF
V gene: TRBV9; clone size: -; J gene: TRBJ2-5; CDR3 protein: CASSGDPRETQYF
V gene: TRBV20-1; clone size: -; J gene: TRBJ2-3; CDR3 protein: CSASETDTQYF
V gene: TRBV18; clone size: -; J gene: TRBJ2-7; CDR3 protein: CASSRSGSSYEQYF
V gene: TRBV4-1; clone size: -; J gene: TRBJ1-1; CDR3 protein: CASSQESATSGTEAFF
V gene: TRBV10-2; clone size: -; J gene: TRBJ2-4; CDR3 protein: CASRRTAAKNIQYF
V gene: TRBV27; clone size: -; J gene: TRBJ1-3; CDR3 protein: CASSLEAGEGGNTIYF
V gene: TRBV7-9; clone size: -; J gene: TRBJ1-2; CDR3 protein: CASSFSTYGYTF
V gene: TRBV27; clone size: -; J gene: -; CDR3 protein: CATAGRPSYEQYF
V gene: TRBV7-6; clone size: once; J gene: TRBJ1-5; CDR3 protein: CASSLAVGANQPQHF
V gene: TRBV5-4; clone size: few; J gene: TRBJ1-1; CDR3 protein: CASSSDSAEAFF
V gene: TRBV9; clone size: -; J gene: TRBJ2-5; CDR3 protein: CASSVGTSGGAETQYF
V gene: TRBV11-2; clone size: -; J gene: TRBJ1-2; CDR3 protein: CASSRDLVQGNYGYTF
V gene: TRBV6-6; clone size: few; J gene: TRBJ1-1; CDR3 protein: CASSSGISMNTEAFF
V gene: TRBV11-2; clone size: -; J gene: TRBJ2-7; CDR3 protein: CASSNRGEQYF
V gene: TRBV5-1; clone size: -; J gene: TRBJ2-1; CDR3 protein: CASSLARGPYNEQFF
V gene: TRBV5-4; clone size: -; J gene: TRBJ2-2; CDR3 protein: CASSSQGALFGELFF
V gene: TRBV7-8; clone size: -; J gene: TRBJ2-3; CDR3 protein: CASSLAGWTDTQYF
V gene: TRBV5-1; clone size: -; J gene: TRBJ2-3; CDR3 protein: CASSSDSHTDTQYF
V gene: TRBV27; clone size: -; J gene: TRBJ2-7; CDR3 protein: CASAGAGVATYEQYF
V gene: TRBV21-1; clone size: -; J gene: TRBJ1-5; CDR3 protein: CASSQRRGFNQPQHF
V gene: TRBV6-6; clone size: -; J gene: TRBJ2-2; CDR3 protein: CASSRGITGELFF
V gene: TRBV4-2; clone size: -; J gene: TRBJ2-6; CDR3 protein: CASSPIPGANVLTF
V gene: TRBV12-5; clone size: -; J gene: TRBJ2-5; CDR3 protein: CASGLEGRQETQYF
V gene: TRBV27; clone size: -; J gene: TRBJ2-3; CDR3 protein: CASRQLAGGGTDTQYF
V gene: TRBV25-1; clone size: once; J gene: TRBJ1-2; CDR3 protein: CASTPRGQGSYGYTF
V gene: TRBV6-1; clone size: -; J gene: TRBJ2-3; CDR3 protein: CASSVASSTDTQYF
V gene: TRBV6-5; clone size: -; J gene: TRBJ2-7; CDR3 protein: CASRVRVARGEQYF
V gene: TRBV5-4; clone size: -; J gene: TRBJ2-5; CDR3 protein: CASSQTGRYQETQYF
V gene: TRBV5-4; clone size: -; J gene: TRBJ2-1; CDR3 protein: CASSLESFNEQFF
V gene: TRBV6-6; clone size: -; J gene: TRBJ1-1; CDR3 protein: CASSYSHTPPRTEAFF